This T cell receptor (beta chain) originates from a study of T cell repertoires in cytomegalovirus infection. Regarding the study as a whole: The ex vivo response was dominated by HLA-C-restricted CMV-specific TCR beta clonotypes.

Each CDR3 protein is one row after TCRdb ran MiXCR on the reads. The sample holds around 360,000 distinct CDR3 sequences; roughly a third are singletons and the top ten take approximately 12%. On this clonotype itself: Its target is not known.

The TCR comes from a human donor in good health (CMV status not recorded). Some clones in this sample may be carry-over from other donors' samples. Sequenced material: cultured PBMCs, taken from culture after CMV antigen stimulation.

CDR3 DNA: TGCGCCAGCAGCCAAGGAGGGGGAGAGACCCAGTACTTC. Translated, it gives CASSQGGGETQYF. V is TRBV4-3 and J is TRBJ2-5, with D possibly matching TRBD1 (6 bases). Per germline, CDR1 LGHNA and CDR2 YSLEER. The CDR3 is made up of 13 amino acids. Trimming took 1 base from V and 4 from J, leaving 7 bases between them.